The present entry profiles one TCR beta chain with its context. The target antigen is unknown. The primer mix had 60 Vbeta and 13 Jbeta primers. Using immunoSEQ multiplex PCR, the repertoire was profiled, and TCRdb retains in-frame clones only, with some absent. This sample has 200,000 or so clones, with 65% to 85% found just once. The ends were cut back, 5 bases at V and 3 bases at J, with 11 bases in the middle. Germline V gene sequence: CDR1 SNHLY, CDR2 FYNNEI. This CDR3 contains 13 residues. These data belong to a study of cytomegalovirus exposure and HLA in healthy donors. Study results and caveats: The majority of TCR sequences were rare, yet some public TCRs appeared in many donors.

The gene calls are TRBV2 and TRBJ2-7, with a possible D match to TRBD2 (7 bases). Sequenced: PBMCs. The source of this sequence is a boy aged 2 to 10 in good health and CMV-seronegative. CDR3 DNA sequence: TGTGCCAGCAGTATAAGGGGGGGCTACGAGCAGTACTTC. It codes for CASSIRGGYEQYF.